This is a list of T cell receptor beta chains from one sample in a study of blood T cell repertoires in COVID-19. Generated by immunoSEQ multiplex PCR, the TCRdb table keeps only in-frame clones and is missing some. This table holds 29,000 or so clones, about 80% found once. The sample consisted of peripheral blood. Receptors originate from a woman between 65 and 79 years old with acute or convalescent COVID-19. CDR3s include the opening cysteine and the closing phenylalanine or tryptophan. A D gene is named only where the DNA matches it firmly. The listing skips clone size in some rows; elsewhere it reads once, few, many or a size class.

clone_size	v_call	d_call	j_call	cdr3_nt	cdr3_aa
-	TRBV30	-	TRBJ2-7	TGTGCCTGGGCGGACAGCTACGAGCAGTACTTC	CAWADSYEQYF
once	TRBV7-2	TRBD2	TRBJ2-7	TGTGCCAGCAGCTCCGATGAAGGACTAGCGATCTACGAGCAGTACTTC	CASSSDEGLAIYEQYF
-	TRBV23-1	-	TRBJ1-5	TGCGCCAGCAGTCTGATAGAGGAGTTAAAGGGCAATCAGCCCCAGCATTTT	CASSLIEELKGNQPQHF
-	TRBV6-5	-	TRBJ1-1	TGTGCCATCTTACTCAGGGGAATGAACACTGAAGCTTTCTTT	CAILLRGMNTEAFF
-	TRBV4-3	TRBD2	TRBJ2-1	TGCGCCAGCAGCCAAAAGACTAGCGGGGCTAACAATGAGCAGTTCTTC	CASSQKTSGANNEQFF
-	TRBV5-1	-	TRBJ2-7	TGCGCCAGCAGCTTGGAGGTGGGACTGGTGGACGAGCAGTACTTC	CASSLEVGLVDEQYF
-	TRBV4-3	-	TRBJ2-3	TGCGCCAGCAGCCAAGATCGTCAGGGATCAGATACGCAGTATTTT	CASSQDRQGSDTQYF
-	TRBV6-2/TRBV6-3	-	TRBJ1-2	TGTGCCAGCAGTTCCCAGGGGAGATATGGCTACACCTTC	CASSSQGRYGYTF
-	TRBV6-2/TRBV6-3	TRBD2	TRBJ2-3	TGTGCCAGCAGTTACGGCATTAGCGGGGGAATGTCAGATACGCAGTATTTT	CASSYGISGGMSDTQYF
-	TRBV4-1	-	TRBJ2-7	TGCGCCAGCAGCCAAGATCACTCCTACGAGCAGTACTTC	CASSQDHSYEQYF
-	TRBV27	-	TRBJ1-1	TGTGCCAGCAGTTTAAGCTACAGTATGAACACTGAAGCTTTCTTT	CASSLSYSMNTEAFF
-	TRBV10-3	-	TRBJ2-1	TGTGCCATCAGTGTTTCCTATGAGCAGTTCTTC	CAISVSYEQFF
-	TRBV18	TRBD2	TRBJ2-1	TGTGCCAGCTCACCACCGACTAGCGATGAGCAGTTCTTC	CASSPPTSDEQFF
-	TRBV5-1	TRBD1	TRBJ2-5	TGCGCCAGCAGCAGGACAGGGGGAGAGACCCAGTACTTC	CASSRTGGETQYF
-	TRBV6-4	TRBD2	TRBJ2-1	TGTGCCAGCAGTGTCACGGGGCGGGAGAACCACAATGAGCAGTTCTTC	CASSVTGRENHNEQFF
-	TRBV5-6	TRBD2	TRBJ2-5	TGTGCCAGCAGCTTGAGACTAGCGGAGACCCAGTACTTC	CASSLRLAETQYF
-	TRBV2	-	TRBJ1-2	TGTGCCAGCAGTGACGGACAGAATCCCTCCTATGGCTACACCTTC	CASSDGQNPSYGYTF
-	TRBV24-1	TRBD1	TRBJ2-2	TGTGCCACCAGTGTCGGGACAGGGGGATTAACCGGGGAGCTGTTTTTT	CATSVGTGGLTGELFF
few	TRBV5-5	-	TRBJ2-4	TGTGCCAGCAGCCCCTTTAATAGTGGGGGGGCCTTC	CASSPFNSGGAF
-	TRBV3-1/TRBV3-2	TRBD1	TRBJ1-2	TGTGCCAGCAGCCCCCGGCACAGGGGGTCTCTCTATGGCTACACCTTC	CASSPRHRGSLYGYTF
-	TRBV7-2	TRBD2	TRBJ2-5	TGTGCCAGCAGCGTGGGACTAGCGGATCAAGAGACCCAGTACTTC	CASSVGLADQETQYF
-	TRBV24-1	-	TRBJ1-4	TGTGCCACCAGCCCCGGGGGGGCTGCAACTAATGAAAAACTGTTTTTT	CATSPGGAATNEKLFF
-	TRBV7-2	TRBD1	TRBJ2-5	TGTGCCAGCAGGTCGACAGGGAGAAGGCAAGAGACCCAGTACTTC	CASRSTGRRQETQYF
-	TRBV11-3	-	TRBJ2-5	TGTGCCAGCAGCTTAGATGGCAGGCCTGGAGAGACCCAGTACTTC	CASSLDGRPGETQYF
-	TRBV6-6	-	TRBJ1-5	TGTGCCAGCAGCCGACCTCGGGATAGCAATCAGCCCCAGCATTTT	CASSRPRDSNQPQHF
-	TRBV6-5	-	TRBJ1-3	TGTGCCAGCAGTTTAACAATACCGGGCTCTGGAAACACCATATATTTT	CASSLTIPGSGNTIYF
-	TRBV7-9	-	TRBJ2-7	TGTGCCAGCAGCCGGACAAGCTCCTACGAGCAGTACTTC	CASSRTSSYEQYF
-	TRBV4-1	-	TRBJ2-2	TGCGCCAGCAGCCGAGACAGTCCGAACACCGGGGAGCTGTTTTTT	CASSRDSPNTGELFF
-	TRBV5-1	-	TRBJ2-7	TGCGCCAGCAGCTTGAATCGGTACGGGGAGCAATTCTCCTACGAGCAGTACTTC	CASSLNRYGEQFSYEQYF
-	TRBV7-2	TRBD2	TRBJ2-2	TGTGCCAGCAGCCTAAGCGGGGGGGTGCCCGGGGAGCTGTTTTTT	CASSLSGGVPGELFF
once	TRBV7-2	TRBD1	TRBJ1-6	TGTGCCAGCAGGTCCGGGACAGGGCGTTCACCCCTCCACTTT	CASRSGTGRSPLHF
-	TRBV4-2	-	TRBJ2-2	TGTGCCAGCAGCCAAGCGGACAGAGGCCGTGGGACCGGGGAGCTGTTTTTT	CASSQADRGRGTGELFF
-	TRBV18	-	TRBJ2-7	TGTGCCAGCTCACCTCAAGACAGCTACGAGCAGTACTTC	CASSPQDSYEQYF
-	TRBV14	-	TRBJ1-1	TGTGCCAGCAGCCCCGGGGGTCGTCGGGCTTTCTTT	CASSPGGRRAFF
-	TRBV5-6	-	TRBJ1-5	TGTGCCAGCATCAAGTCCGGGGGGAATCAGCCCCAGCATTTT	CASIKSGGNQPQHF
-	TRBV27	-	TRBJ2-7	TGTGCCAGCAGTAGAGGGACATCCTCCTCCTACGAGCAGTACTTC	CASSRGTSSSYEQYF
-	TRBV18	TRBD1	TRBJ2-7	TGTGCCAGCTCACCAACAGGGGACTACGAGCAGTACTTC	CASSPTGDYEQYF
-	TRBV3-1/TRBV3-2	TRBD1	TRBJ1-4	TGTGCCAGCAGCCAACGGGACAGCTATAATGAAAAACTGTTTTTT	CASSQRDSYNEKLFF
few	TRBV6-6	-	TRBJ1-6	TGTGCCAGCAGTTACTCGGAGGCCCTTGAATCACCCCTCCACTTT	CASSYSEALESPLHF
-	TRBV7-6	-	TRBJ1-4	TGTGCCAGCAGCTTAGGGTCAGGGGAATTTAATGAAAAACTGTTTTTT	CASSLGSGEFNEKLFF
few	TRBV11-2	TRBD2	TRBJ2-1	TGTGCCAGCAGCCTCAAAGCGGGGCTTTACAATGAGCAGTTCTTC	CASSLKAGLYNEQFF
-	TRBV10-3	TRBD2	TRBJ2-1	TGTGCCATCAGTGAGAAGGCGGGAGGGACCTACAATGAGCAGTTCTTC	CAISEKAGGTYNEQFF
few	TRBV6-2/TRBV6-3	-	TRBJ1-6	TGTGCCAGCAGTTACTCGTCAACAAGTTCACCCCTCCACTTT	CASSYSSTSSPLHF
-	TRBV5-6	TRBD1	TRBJ2-7	TGTGCCAGCAGCTTGGGGGGACAGGGAGACGAGCAGTACTTC	CASSLGGQGDEQYF
-	TRBV27	TRBD1	TRBJ1-2	TGTGCCAGCAGTTCCCGGACAGGGGGCCTCGGCTACACCTTC	CASSSRTGGLGYTF
-	TRBV5-4	-	TRBJ2-1	TGTGCCAGCAGCTTGGGTTTATGGGCAGATTACAATGAGCAGTTCTTC	CASSLGLWADYNEQFF
-	TRBV28	-	TRBJ1-6	TGTGCCAGCAAGTCGGGGAATTCACCCCTCCACTTT	CASKSGNSPLHF
-	TRBV5-4	TRBD2	TRBJ2-3	TGTGCCAGCAGCGACCCGGGACTAGCCATCACAGATACGCAGTATTTT	CASSDPGLAITDTQYF
-	TRBV7-3	-	TRBJ2-5	TGTGCCAGCAGCCCGGGACTCGAGAGAACCCAGTACTTC	CASSPGLERTQYF
-	TRBV5-1	TRBD2	TRBJ2-2	TGCGCCAGCAGCCCGGGCCCGGGAGGGGGCACCGGGGAGCTGTTTTTT	CASSPGPGGGTGELFF
-	TRBV11-3	-	TRBJ1-2	TGTGCCAGCAGCCACCGGGGTCCCCGGGCTAACTATGGCTACACCTTC	CASSHRGPRANYGYTF
-	TRBV1	-	TRBJ2-3	TGCACCAGCAGCCAAGAAGTAGCGGGGTCTACAGATACGCAGTATTTT	CTSSQEVAGSTDTQYF
-	TRBV6-5	-	TRBJ1-6	TGTGCCAGCAGCCCCGGACCGGCGGGTTCACCCCTCCACTTT	CASSPGPAGSPLHF
-	TRBV19	TRBD1	TRBJ2-3	TGTGCCAGTAGGCAGGGGGCGGGCACAGATACGCAGTATTTT	CASRQGAGTDTQYF
few	TRBV27	TRBD1	TRBJ1-2	TGTGCCAGCAGTTTAATGGCCCAGGGGGATGGCTACACCTTC	CASSLMAQGDGYTF
once	TRBV5-6	-	TRBJ2-3	TGTGCCAGCAGCTTTGACGAGGCAGATACGCAGTATTTT	CASSFDEADTQYF
once	TRBV10-2	TRBD2	TRBJ2-1	TGCGCCAGCAGTGTGCCGATTAGCGGGAGGGCCGCGGGAAATGAGCAGTTCTTC	CASSVPISGRAAGNEQFF
-	TRBV28	-	TRBJ2-3	TGTGCCAGCATCGAGGGAAACACAGATACGCAGTATTTT	CASIEGNTDTQYF